The rows below give T cell receptor beta chains drawn from one sample of a study of molecular identifiers for immune sequencing clone quantification. TCRdb recomputed calls from the PCR reads with MiXCR, one row per CDR3 protein. The sample lists fewer than 350,000 distinct CDR3 sequences; about a fifth were seen once. The specimen was naive CD8+ T cells from blood, with Jurkat cell RNA spiked in. These TCRs come from a human donor in good health. Some libraries in this study had Jurkat cell RNA spiked in. The CDR3 runs from the conserved cysteine through the conserved F or W.

>TRBV7-9|TRBJ1-6
CASSLLQGPNSPLHF
>TRBV28|TRBJ2-1
CASSPGLQYNEQFF
>TRBV25-1|TRBJ2-3
CASSGLANTDTQYF
>TRBV11-2|TRBJ2-1
CASSQEGRVMNEQFF
>TRBV20-1|TRBJ2-1
CSADPIAGVYNEQFF
>TRBV6-2/TRBV6-3|TRBJ1-1
CASSPTDTRMNTEAFF
>TRBV4-3|TRBJ2-2
CASSQDRYYTGELFF
>TRBV12-3/TRBV12-4|TRBJ1-5
CASSPVTGVQPQHF
>TRBV4-1|TRBJ2-5
CASSLGPQGTQYF
>TRBV14|TRBJ1-6
CASSQSSYNSPLHF
>TRBV9|TRBJ2-3
CASSVLEGRLAGGPSTQYF
>TRBV12-3/TRBV12-4|TRBJ2-1
CATQAYKTGIGEQFF
>TRBV7-9|TRBJ2-3
CASILDLDTQYF
>TRBV4-3|TRBJ2-2
CASSQQTGELFF
>TRBV12-3/TRBV12-4|TRBJ2-1
CASTTTDNFWNEQFF
>TRBV5-6|TRBJ2-7
CASSEGSAYEQYF
>TRBV9|TRBJ2-5
CASSAGTAQETQYF
>TRBV4-1|TRBJ1-5
CASSQDYGDSSQPQHF
>TRBV5-1|TRBJ2-5
CASTPGGGETQYF
>TRBV7-9|TRBJ1-1
CASSLGVWGGGFLKTEAFF
>TRBV7-2|TRBJ2-7
CASSAQGPLDWWKYF
>TRBV3-2|TRBJ2-2
CAGRGNGSNGGELFF
>TRBV11-2|TRBJ1-1
CASSLLVPEAFF
>TRBV4-3|TRBJ2-1
CASSQDRGSSYNEQFF
>TRBV15|TRBJ1-3
CATSRVSDSGNTIYF
>TRBV20-1|TRBJ2-3
CSARTGVRGYTDTQYF
>TRBV28|TRBJ1-2
CASSLNSGTGDAYGYTF
>TRBV7-9|TRBJ2-7
CASSSGQGLIEQYF
>TRBV20-1|TRBJ1-5
CSARDQLSQPQHF
>TRBV19|TRBJ2-7
CASSISSGGRYEQYF
>TRBV15|TRBJ1-1
CATSRRREGPTEAFF